This T cell receptor beta chain was recovered during a study of control samples from healthy donors and cancer patients. V gave up 6 bases and J gave up 0 bases, with 12 bases separating them. CDR3 length: 15 amino acids. From germline, CDR1 is MDHEN and CDR2 SYDVKM. TCRdb's copy holds only in-frame clones and misses some; the assay was immunoSEQ multiplex PCR. There are approximately 170,000 clones in the sample; 85% to 90% occur only once, and approximately 1.5% lies in the top ten. V gene TRBV28 combines with J gene TRBJ1-5; D is unclear. The TCR comes from a woman in her forties or fifties in good health. Sequencing was done on a sample of blood. The CDR3 coding sequence is TGTGCCAGCAGGGTGTCGGGGTATAGCAATCAGCCCCAGCATTTT. Translated: CASRVSGYSNQPQHF.